This TCR beta chain is drawn from a study of OX40 agonist ivuxolimab in advanced cancers. Overall study: Patients were given ivuxolimab, an antibody that agonizes OX40 (CD134). Intravenous ivuxolimab at 0.01 to 10 mg/kg was given to patients every 2 weeks.

Repertoires were generated with immunoSEQ multiplex PCR, while TCRdb's copy carries only in-frame clones and drops some. The sample comprises tens of thousands of clones, roughly 89% of which are singletons, and less than 0.2% rests with the top ten. On this clone itself: Its matching antigen is unknown.

General study results and limits: Both CD4+ and CD8+ T cell populations in blood had undergone clonal expansion by week 6 at 0.1 to 3.0 mg/kg.

This sequence was found in an adult with an advanced solid tumor such as melanoma, head and neck, liver or kidney cancer. The source material was CD4+ or CD8+ T cells sorted from blood, sampled in a trial of the OX40 agonist ivuxolimab.

This CDR3 is CASSSPPGTGRFKQYF. The CDR3, as DNA: TGTGCCAGTAGTTCCCCTCCCGGGACCGGGAGGTTCAAGCAGTACTTC. This sequence joins TRBV19 and TRBJ2-7, with 7 positions matching TRBD2. The CDR3 covers 16 residues. Looked up from germline, CDR1 is LNHDA and CDR2 is SQIVND (reference sequence). Losses at the gene ends were 5 bases for V and 8 bases for J; bases not matched to a gene: 18.